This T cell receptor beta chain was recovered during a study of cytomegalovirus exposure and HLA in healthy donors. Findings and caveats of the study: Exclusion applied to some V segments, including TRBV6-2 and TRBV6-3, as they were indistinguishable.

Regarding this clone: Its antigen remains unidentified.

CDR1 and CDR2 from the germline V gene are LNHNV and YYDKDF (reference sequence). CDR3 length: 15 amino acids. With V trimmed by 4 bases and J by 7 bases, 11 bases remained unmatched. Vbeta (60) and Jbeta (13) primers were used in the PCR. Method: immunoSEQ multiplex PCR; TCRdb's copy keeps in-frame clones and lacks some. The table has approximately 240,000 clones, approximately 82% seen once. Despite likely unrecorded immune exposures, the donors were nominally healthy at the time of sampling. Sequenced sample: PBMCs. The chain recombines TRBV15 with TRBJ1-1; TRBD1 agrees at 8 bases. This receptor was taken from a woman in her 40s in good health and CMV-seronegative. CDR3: CATSTEDQGAVEAFF. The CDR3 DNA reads TGTGCCACCAGCACAGAGGACCAGGGGGCGGTTGAAGCTTTCTTT.